These 9 T cell receptor beta chains were all obtained from the same sample, sequenced in a study of cytomegalovirus exposure and HLA in healthy donors. The PCR had 60 Vbeta and 13 Jbeta primers. Clones were read by immunoSEQ multiplex PCR, and TCRdb kept only the in-frame ones, dropping some. The sample contains over 200,000 clones, 82% of which appear only once. The sequenced sample consisted of PBMCs. These receptors were obtained from a middle-aged woman in good health and CMV-seropositive.

This chain joins TRBV5-6 and TRBJ1-3, with D possibly TRBD1 on 6 matching bases. Trimming took 0 bases from V and 0 from J, leaving 10 bases between them. The CDR3 has 16 residues. Looked up from germline, CDR1 is SGHDT and CDR2 is YYEEEE. The CDR3 nucleotides are TGTGCCAGCAGCTTGGAGACAGGTTTCTCTGGAAACACCATATATTTT. It is translated as CASSLETGFSGNTIYF.

This clone was seen more than once but under ten times. The rearrangement joins TRBV15 to TRBJ2-5; 8 bases map to TRBD2. The J call may be incorrect, as the DNA end agrees better with TRBJ2-7. The CDR3 totals 14 residues. The germline V gene has CDR1 LNHNV and CDR2 YYDKDF (reference sequence). In nucleotides, the CDR3 is TGTGCCACCAGCATAGAACTAGCGGCCTACGAGCAGTACTTC. Amino acid sequence: CATSIELAAYEQYF.

For the CDR3, the DNA is TGTGCCAGCAGCCTAGACAGGGCTGGAAATCAGCCCCAGCATTTT. It is translated as CASSLDRAGNQPQHF. The gene calls are TRBV7-8 and TRBJ1-5; TRBD1 aligns across 7 bases. With 5 bases clipped from V and 4 bases from J, the junction kept 8 bases outside the gene matches. CDR3 length: 15 residues. CDR1 is SGHVS and CDR2 is FQNEAQ in the germline V gene.

V and J are TRBV12-5 and TRBJ1-4, with D hard to call. Germline lookup yields CDR1 LGHNT and CDR2 FRNRAP. Deletions cut 11 bases from V and 12 bases from J, with 22 bases between. The CDR3 consists of 13 residues. DNA for the CDR3: TGTGCTTCCGGGAGATCGGCCACTAAGGAACTGTTTTTT. Translated: CASGRSATKELFF.

This clone was detected once. J is TRBJ2-1 and V is TRBV2; D not resolved. This CDR3 is built from 14 residues. Trimming stripped 6 bases from V and 2 bases from J, with 11 bases between. The germline gives CDR1 SNHLY, CDR2 FYNNEI. DNA for the CDR3: TGTGCCAGCAGCCCATCCCGGGCCTACAATGAGCAGTTCTTC. It yields the protein CASSPSRAYNEQFF.

This clone was seen only once. The genes are TRBV5-6 and TRBJ2-5; TRBD1 agrees at 9 bases. Germline CDR1 and CDR2: SGHDT and YYEEEE. V was pared by 6 bases and J by 4 bases, with 10 bases of the junction left unmatched. The CDR3 runs to 15 residues. The CDR3 DNA reads as TGTGCCAGCATTTCATTACAGGGGGCTCGAGAGACCCAGTACTTC. Its protein product is CASISLQGARETQYF.

The CDR3: CASSRQTNGYTF. Written as DNA, the CDR3 is TGTGCCAGCAGTCGGCAGACTAATGGCTACACCTTC. The chain joins TRBV28 to TRBJ1-2, with unresolved D. The germline V and J ends were trimmed by 5 bases and 6 bases, with 10 bases remaining between them. CDR3 length: 12 amino acids. Germline V lookup: CDR1 MDHEN, CDR2 SYDVKM.

The genes are TRBV5-5 and TRBJ1-2, with TRBD1 matching 12 bases. The V and J ends lost 3 bases and 8 bases, in that order; junction bases with no gene match: 8. The CDR3 consists of 15 residues. Germline V gene sequence: CDR1 SGHKS, CDR2 YYEKEE (reference sequence). The chain's CDR3 is CASSSSGTGGRGYTF. As DNA, the CDR3 is TGTGCCAGCAGCTCTTCCGGGACAGGGGGCCGGGGCTACACCTTC.

The chain is built from TRBV7-9 and TRBJ1-1, with 7 bases identical to TRBD1. Germline V gene data show CDR1 as SEHNR and CDR2 as FQNEAQ (reference sequence). V trimming: 4 bases; J trimming: 1 base; junction bases outside the gene matches: 6. CDR3 length: 15 amino acids. The CDR3 loop reads CASSYEQGRNTEAFF. The CDR3 DNA sequence: TGTGCCAGCAGCTACGAACAGGGGAGGAACACTGAAGCTTTCTTT.